The text below deals with one T cell receptor beta chain. Sequencing used immunoSEQ multiplex PCR; TCRdb keeps in-frame clones, though not all of them. The table includes fewer than 90,000 clones, over 75% detected once. These data are taken from a study of control samples from healthy donors and cancer patients. The sequencing sample was made of blood. The TCR originated in a middle-aged man in good health.

Here the CDR3 reads CASTPSGTGKGYTF. The CDR3 nucleotides read TGTGCCAGCACCCCGTCCGGGACAGGGAAAGGCTACACCTTC. The chain recombines TRBV25-1 with TRBJ1-2; 9 bases are a match to TRBD1. Per the germline V gene, CDR1 is MGHDK and CDR2 is SYGVNS. The CDR3 covers 14 residues. J lost 8 bases, V lost 7 bases, and 11 bases had no gene match.